A selection of T cell receptor beta chains follows, all from one sample in a study of cytomegalovirus exposure and HLA in healthy donors. The method was immunoSEQ multiplex PCR; TCRdb's version includes in-frame clones alone and lacks a portion of them. The data contain a few hundred thousand clones, approximately 79% of them seen just once; the ten biggest clones take up around 0.2%. Input material: PBMCs. These receptors all stem from a girl aged 2 to 10 in good health and CMV-seronegative. Each CDR3 is given without its conserved first and last residue.

v_gene: TRBV10-1; j_gene: TRBJ2-1; CDR3aa: ASSGSGPTPEQF
v_gene: TRBV18; j_gene: TRBJ2-5; CDR3aa: ASSVFLGQGQETQY
v_gene: TRBV5-1; j_gene: TRBJ1-1; CDR3aa: ASSLVPGDTEAF
v_gene: TRBV10-3; j_gene: TRBJ1-2; CDR3aa: AISESTGADYGYT
v_gene: TRBV5-8; j_gene: TRBJ2-7; CDR3aa: ASSLAGGQAYEQY
v_gene: TRBV15; j_gene: TRBJ2-7; CDR3aa: ATSRDRTADYYEQY
v_gene: TRBV9; j_gene: TRBJ2-5; CDR3aa: ASSVGGSGGLQETQY
v_gene: TRBV7-9; j_gene: TRBJ2-2; CDR3aa: ASSLYSDTGELF
v_gene: TRBV11-2; j_gene: TRBJ2-7; CDR3aa: ASSFHKREQY
v_gene: TRBV4-1; j_gene: TRBJ2-7; CDR3aa: ASSLRGGSAYEQY
v_gene: TRBV5-1; j_gene: TRBJ2-7; CDR3aa: ASSGLAGANEQY
v_gene: TRBV2; j_gene: TRBJ1-2; CDR3aa: ASSEYSPYGYT
v_gene: TRBV30; j_gene: TRBJ1-1; CDR3aa: AWSSFPHPRGQQAF
v_gene: TRBV7-7; j_gene: TRBJ2-5; CDR3aa: ASSLSGNSGTQY
v_gene: TRBV6-1; j_gene: TRBJ2-7; CDR3aa: ASSEGDNSYEQY
v_gene: TRBV7-9; j_gene: TRBJ2-7; CDR3aa: ASSLAEARGEQY
v_gene: TRBV6-5; j_gene: TRBJ1-4; CDR3aa: ASSSQGRKLF
v_gene: TRBV7-6; j_gene: TRBJ2-1; CDR3aa: ASRARLDNEQF
v_gene: TRBV6-6; j_gene: TRBJ1-2; CDR3aa: ASSYSPDIDGYT
v_gene: TRBV6-5; j_gene: TRBJ2-7; CDR3aa: ASSLGQGPYEQY
v_gene: TRBV6-1; j_gene: TRBJ2-2; CDR3aa: ASTPRLSTGELF
v_gene: TRBV7-6; j_gene: TRBJ1-1; CDR3aa: ASSNPARNTEAF
v_gene: TRBV10-3; j_gene: TRBJ1-1; CDR3aa: AISGEGHSTEAF
v_gene: TRBV25-1; j_gene: TRBJ1-1; CDR3aa: ASRTGQLMNTEAF
v_gene: TRBV10-3; j_gene: TRBJ1-2; CDR3aa: AISESDSSYGYT
v_gene: TRBV5-1; j_gene: TRBJ1-1; CDR3aa: ASSRRQGNTEAF
v_gene: TRBV6-5; j_gene: TRBJ1-2; CDR3aa: ASSSRLGAYGYT
v_gene: TRBV14; j_gene: TRBJ1-1; CDR3aa: ASSQAAGFRMAEAF
v_gene: TRBV7-9; j_gene: TRBJ2-1; CDR3aa: ASNPGGSYNEQF
v_gene: TRBV5-6; j_gene: TRBJ2-2; CDR3aa: ASTMMGGQAENTGELF
v_gene: TRBV19; j_gene: TRBJ1-4; CDR3aa: ASRGQETNEKLF
v_gene: TRBV29-1; j_gene: TRBJ2-5; CDR3aa: SDLEGGTQY
v_gene: TRBV7-9; j_gene: TRBJ2-5; CDR3aa: ASSLDGATQETQY
v_gene: TRBV10-3; j_gene: TRBJ2-3; CDR3aa: AISAATSPPDTQY
v_gene: TRBV25-1; j_gene: TRBJ2-1; CDR3aa: ASSRNNEQF
v_gene: TRBV7-9; j_gene: TRBJ2-7; CDR3aa: ASSLAARGGREQY
v_gene: TRBV30; j_gene: TRBJ1-6; CDR3aa: AWRFWGSPLH
v_gene: TRBV2; j_gene: TRBJ1-4; CDR3aa: ASREPNDRAKVEKLF
v_gene: TRBV5-1; j_gene: TRBJ2-5; CDR3aa: ASSLAGGQETQY
v_gene: TRBV6-5; j_gene: TRBJ1-1; CDR3aa: ASGDREGTEAF
v_gene: TRBV19; j_gene: TRBJ1-1; CDR3aa: ASADRGRTEAF
v_gene: TRBV5-1; j_gene: TRBJ2-5; CDR3aa: ASGTGGQETQY
v_gene: TRBV6-1; j_gene: TRBJ1-1; CDR3aa: ASSERGDTEAF
v_gene: TRBV7-8; j_gene: TRBJ2-5; CDR3aa: ASSLRLAGAQETQY
v_gene: TRBV29-1; j_gene: TRBJ2-3; CDR3aa: SVEDGGGQITDTQY
v_gene: TRBV6-1; j_gene: TRBJ1-5; CDR3aa: ASSARQPQH
v_gene: TRBV6-5; j_gene: TRBJ2-1; CDR3aa: ASSYSYRGSYNEQF
v_gene: TRBV7-2; j_gene: TRBJ1-1; CDR3aa: ASGKDRGRGEAF
v_gene: TRBV10-3; j_gene: TRBJ1-2; CDR3aa: AINRDPYGYT
v_gene: TRBV7-3; j_gene: TRBJ2-3; CDR3aa: ASSLMGASTDTQY
v_gene: TRBV7-6; j_gene: TRBJ1-1; CDR3aa: ASSPRQGGANTEAF
v_gene: TRBV29-1; j_gene: TRBJ1-1; CDR3aa: SAVRGRAEAF
v_gene: TRBV27; j_gene: TRBJ2-3; CDR3aa: ASSWRVSGDTQY
v_gene: TRBV2; j_gene: TRBJ1-5; CDR3aa: ASSALTAVNQPQH
v_gene: TRBV9; j_gene: TRBJ2-1; CDR3aa: ASSEAGGYREQF
v_gene: TRBV2; j_gene: TRBJ2-7; CDR3aa: ASSSQEWQY
v_gene: TRBV5-5; j_gene: TRBJ2-3; CDR3aa: ASSFIAASTDTQY